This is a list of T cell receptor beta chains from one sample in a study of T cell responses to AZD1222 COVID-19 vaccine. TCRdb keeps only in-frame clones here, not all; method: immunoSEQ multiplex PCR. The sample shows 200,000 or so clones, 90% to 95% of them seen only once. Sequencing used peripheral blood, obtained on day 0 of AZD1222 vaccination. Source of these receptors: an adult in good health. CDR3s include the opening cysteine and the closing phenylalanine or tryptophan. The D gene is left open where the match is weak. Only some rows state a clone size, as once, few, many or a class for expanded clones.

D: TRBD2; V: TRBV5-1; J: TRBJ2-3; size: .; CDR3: CASRLAGGIDTQYF; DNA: TGCGCCAGCAGGTTAGCGGGAGGCATAGATACGCAGTATTTT
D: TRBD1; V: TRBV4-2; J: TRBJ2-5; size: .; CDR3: CASTTGTGGIQETQYF; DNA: TGTGCCAGCACCACCGGGACAGGGGGGATACAAGAGACCCAGTACTTC
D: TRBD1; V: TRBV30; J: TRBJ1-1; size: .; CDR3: CACTPRGGGGRRDTEAFF; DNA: TGTGCCTGTACCCCCAGGGGAGGGGGCGGTCGACGGGACACTGAAGCTTTCTTT
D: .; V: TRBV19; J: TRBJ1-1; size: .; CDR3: CASSTGTREAFF; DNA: TGTGCCAGTAGTACAGGGACCCGTGAAGCTTTCTTT
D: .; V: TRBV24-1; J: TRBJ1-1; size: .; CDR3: CATRRGGANTEAFF; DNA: TGTGCCACCAGGCGCGGGGGCGCGAACACTGAAGCTTTCTTT
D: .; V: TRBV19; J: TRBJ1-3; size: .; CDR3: CASSILSGNTIYF; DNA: TGTGCCAGTAGTATTTTGTCGGGAAACACCATATATTTT
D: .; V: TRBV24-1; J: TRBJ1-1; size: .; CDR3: CATSDPLNTEAFF; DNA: TGTGCCACCAGTGATCCTCTGAACACTGAAGCTTTCTTT
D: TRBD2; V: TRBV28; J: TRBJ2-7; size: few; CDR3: CASSLFASGRAEQYF; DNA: TGTGCCAGCAGTTTATTTGCTAGCGGGAGGGCCGAGCAGTACTTC
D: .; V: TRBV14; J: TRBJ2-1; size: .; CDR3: CASSQDVPGLTRRNEQFF; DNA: TGTGCCAGCAGCCAAGATGTCCCCGGACTAACCCGCCGCAATGAGCAGTTCTTC
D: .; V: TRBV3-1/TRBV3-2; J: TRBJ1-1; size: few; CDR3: CASSPGLLNTEAFF; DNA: TGTGCCAGCAGCCCGGGACTGTTGAACACTGAAGCTTTCTTT
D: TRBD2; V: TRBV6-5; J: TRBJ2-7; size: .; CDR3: CASSPGLARIYEQYF; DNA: TGTGCCAGCAGTCCAGGACTAGCGAGAATCTACGAGCAGTACTTC
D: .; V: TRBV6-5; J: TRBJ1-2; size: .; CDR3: CASSYSQAANYGYTF; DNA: TGTGCCAGCAGTTATTCGCAGGCCGCTAACTATGGCTACACCTTC
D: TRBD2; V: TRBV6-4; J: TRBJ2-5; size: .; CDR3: CASLNREGGQETQYF; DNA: TGTGCCAGTCTTAATCGGGAGGGCGGTCAAGAGACCCAGTACTTC
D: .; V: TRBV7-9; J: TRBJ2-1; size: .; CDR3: CASSLAAGISYNEQFF; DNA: TGTGCCAGCAGCTTAGCGGCAGGGATTTCCTACAATGAGCAGTTCTTC
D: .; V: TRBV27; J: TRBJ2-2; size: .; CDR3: CASSLSATGELFF; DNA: TGTGCCAGCAGTTTATCTGCCACCGGGGAGCTGTTTTTT
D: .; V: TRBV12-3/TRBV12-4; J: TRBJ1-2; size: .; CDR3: CASSLGLSYGYTF; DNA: TGTGCCAGCAGTTTAGGTTTAAGCTATGGCTACACCTTC
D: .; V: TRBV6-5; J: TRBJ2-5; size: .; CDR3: CASSYPGQGRETQYF; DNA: TGTGCCAGCAGTTACCCAGGGCAGGGGAGAGAGACCCAGTACTTC
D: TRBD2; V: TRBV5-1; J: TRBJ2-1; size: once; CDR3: CASSLQLAGENEQFF; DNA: TGCGCCAGCAGCTTGCAACTAGCGGGGGAAAATGAGCAGTTCTTC
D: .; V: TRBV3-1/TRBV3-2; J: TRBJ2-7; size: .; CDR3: CASSLVEGEQYF; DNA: TGTGCCAGCAGCCTGGTGGAGGGGGAGCAGTACTTC
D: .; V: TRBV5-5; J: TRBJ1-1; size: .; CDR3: CASSFLAGHLNTEAFF; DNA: TGTGCCAGCAGCTTCTTGGCAGGACACCTGAACACTGAAGCTTTCTTT
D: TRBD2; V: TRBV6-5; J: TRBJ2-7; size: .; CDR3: CASSYSGAGGYEQYF; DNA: TGTGCCAGCAGTTACTCTGGGGCGGGAGGATACGAGCAGTACTTC
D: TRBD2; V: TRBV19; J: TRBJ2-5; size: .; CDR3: CASSIALGGTKETQYF; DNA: TGTGCCAGTAGTATAGCTCTCGGCGGGACTAAAGAGACCCAGTACTTC
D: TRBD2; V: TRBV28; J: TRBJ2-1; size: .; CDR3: CASSAGTSGRRNEQFF; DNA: TGTGCCAGCAGTGCCGGGACTAGCGGGAGGCGGAATGAGCAGTTCTTC
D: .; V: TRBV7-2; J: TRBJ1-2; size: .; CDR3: CASSSGIFYGYTF; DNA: TGTGCCAGCAGCAGCGGGATTTTCTATGGCTACACCTTC
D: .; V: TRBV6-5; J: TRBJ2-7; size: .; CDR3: CASSYVSGRPYEQYF; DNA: TGTGCCAGCAGTTACGTGTCGGGAAGACCCTACGAGCAGTACTTC
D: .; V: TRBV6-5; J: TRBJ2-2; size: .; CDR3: CASSLLQGSGELFF; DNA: TGTGCCAGCAGTTTACTACAGGGTTCCGGGGAGCTGTTTTTT
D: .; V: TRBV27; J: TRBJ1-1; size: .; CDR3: CASSLTGQPNTEAFF; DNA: TGTGCCAGCAGCCTTACCGGACAGCCGAACACTGAAGCTTTCTTT
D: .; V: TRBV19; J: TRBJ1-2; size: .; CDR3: CASSSAYGYTF; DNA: TGTGCCAGTAGTAGTGCTTATGGCTACACCTTC
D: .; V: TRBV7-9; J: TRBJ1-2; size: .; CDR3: CASSLIGNYGYTF; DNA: TGTGCCAGCAGCTTAATCGGGAATTATGGCTACACCTTC
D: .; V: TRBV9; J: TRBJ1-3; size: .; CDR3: CASSAASEAIYF; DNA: TGTGCCAGCAGCGCCGCCTCGGAGGCCATATATTTT
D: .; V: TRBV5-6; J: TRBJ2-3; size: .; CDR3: CASSLSKDTQYF; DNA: TGTGCCAGCAGCTTGAGCAAGGATACGCAGTATTTT
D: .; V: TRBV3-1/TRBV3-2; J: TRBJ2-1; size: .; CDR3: CASSQTPVAVGPYNEQFF; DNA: TGTGCCAGCAGCCAAACCCCCGTAGCGGTAGGGCCCTACAATGAGCAGTTCTTC
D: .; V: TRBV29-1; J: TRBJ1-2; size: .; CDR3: CSVDAGFTF; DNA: TGCAGCGTTGATGCGGGTTTCACCTTC
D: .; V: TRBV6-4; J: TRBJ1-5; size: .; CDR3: CASSDQPQHF; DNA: TGTGCCAGCTCAGATCAGCCCCAGCATTTT
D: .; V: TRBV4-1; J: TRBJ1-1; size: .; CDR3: CASSQVQRATTEAFF; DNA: TGCGCCAGCAGCCAAGTACAAAGGGCCACCACTGAAGCTTTCTTT
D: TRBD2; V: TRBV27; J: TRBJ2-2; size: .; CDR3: CASSRSSGKTGELFF; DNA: TGTGCCAGCAGTCGTTCTAGCGGGAAGACCGGGGAGCTGTTTTTT
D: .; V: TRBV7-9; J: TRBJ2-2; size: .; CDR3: CASSWTTGELFF; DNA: TGTGCCAGCAGCTGGACCACCGGGGAGCTGTTTTTT
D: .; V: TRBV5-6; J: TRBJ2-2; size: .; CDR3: CASSVLGANTGELFF; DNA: TGTGCCAGCAGCGTGCTGGGCGCGAACACCGGGGAGCTGTTTTTT
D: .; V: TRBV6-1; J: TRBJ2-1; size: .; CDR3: CASSDEGIYSYNEQFF; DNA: TGTGCCAGCAGTGATGAGGGTATCTACTCCTACAATGAGCAGTTCTTC
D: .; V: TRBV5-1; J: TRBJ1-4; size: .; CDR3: CASSTGPQGNEKLFF; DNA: TGCGCCAGCAGCACGGGGCCGCAGGGTAATGAAAAACTGTTTTTT
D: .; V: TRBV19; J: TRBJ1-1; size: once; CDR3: CASNPSGMNTEAFF; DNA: TGTGCCAGTAACCCGTCGGGGATGAACACTGAAGCTTTCTTT
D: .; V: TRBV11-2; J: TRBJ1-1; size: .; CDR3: CASSPMGRRNTEAFF; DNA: TGTGCCAGCAGCCCAATGGGACGTAGGAACACTGAAGCTTTCTTT
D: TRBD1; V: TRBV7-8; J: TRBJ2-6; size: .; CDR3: CASSPRGLRDRAGANVLTF; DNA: TGTGCCAGCAGCCCGAGGGGACTGAGGGACAGGGCTGGGGCCAACGTCCTGACTTTC
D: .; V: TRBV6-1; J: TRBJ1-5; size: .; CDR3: CASSEEWASQHF; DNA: TGTGCCAGCAGTGAAGAATGGGCTAGCCAGCATTTT
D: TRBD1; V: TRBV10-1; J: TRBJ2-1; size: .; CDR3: CASSDRQGAGNEQFF; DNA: TGCGCCAGCAGTGACAGACAGGGGGCAGGGAATGAGCAGTTCTTC
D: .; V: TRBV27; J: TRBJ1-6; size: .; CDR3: CASSVSLRASYNSPLHF; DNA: TGTGCCAGCAGTGTCTCCCTCAGGGCCTCCTATAATTCACCCCTCCACTTT
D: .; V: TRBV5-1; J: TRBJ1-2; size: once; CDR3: CASSPRTDPDYGYTF; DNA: TGCGCCAGCAGCCCCCGGACAGACCCGGACTATGGCTACACCTTC
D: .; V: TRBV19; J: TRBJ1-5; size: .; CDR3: CASTLEGVSNQPQHF; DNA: TGTGCCAGTACCCTTGAGGGGGTTAGCAATCAGCCCCAGCATTTT
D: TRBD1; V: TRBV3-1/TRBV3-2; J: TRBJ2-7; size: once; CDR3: CASSLDRVGHEQYF; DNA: TGTGCCAGCAGTTTAGACAGGGTCGGCCACGAGCAGTACTTC
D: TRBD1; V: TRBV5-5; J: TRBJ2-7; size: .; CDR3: CASSFAPGTGDSYEQYF; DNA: TGTGCCAGCAGCTTTGCCCCAGGGACAGGGGATTCCTACGAGCAGTACTTC
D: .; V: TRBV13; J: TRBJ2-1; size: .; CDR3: CASSFWRYNEQFF; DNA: TGTGCCAGCAGCTTTTGGAGGTACAATGAGCAGTTCTTC
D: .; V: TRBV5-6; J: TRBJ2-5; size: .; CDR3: CASSLVGRDRETQYF; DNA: TGTGCCAGCAGCTTGGTCGGGCGTGATCGGGAGACCCAGTACTTC
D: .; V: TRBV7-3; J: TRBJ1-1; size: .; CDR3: CASSLNFGADAFF; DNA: TGTGCCAGCAGCTTAAACTTTGGGGCTGACGCTTTCTTT
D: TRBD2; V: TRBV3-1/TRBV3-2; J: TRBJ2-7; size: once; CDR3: CASSQSSGRGYEQYF; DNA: TGTGCCAGCAGCCAATCTAGCGGGAGGGGGTACGAGCAGTACTTC
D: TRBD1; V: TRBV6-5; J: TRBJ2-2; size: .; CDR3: CASSYPTGRGTGELFF; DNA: TGTGCCAGCAGTTACCCGACAGGGAGAGGGACCGGGGAGCTGTTTTTT